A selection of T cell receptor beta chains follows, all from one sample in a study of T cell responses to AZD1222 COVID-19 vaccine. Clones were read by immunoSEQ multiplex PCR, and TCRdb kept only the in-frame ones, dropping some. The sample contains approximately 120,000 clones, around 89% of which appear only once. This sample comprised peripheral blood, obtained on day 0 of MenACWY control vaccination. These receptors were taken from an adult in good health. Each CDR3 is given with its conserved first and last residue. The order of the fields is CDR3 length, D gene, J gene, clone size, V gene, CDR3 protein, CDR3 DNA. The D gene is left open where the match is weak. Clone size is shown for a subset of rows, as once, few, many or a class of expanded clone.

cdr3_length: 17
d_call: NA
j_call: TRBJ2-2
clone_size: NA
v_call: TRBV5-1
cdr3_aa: CASSIGPEIGIGGELFF
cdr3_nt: TGCGCCAGCAGCATCGGACCCGAGATCGGTATAGGGGGGGAGCTGTTTTTT

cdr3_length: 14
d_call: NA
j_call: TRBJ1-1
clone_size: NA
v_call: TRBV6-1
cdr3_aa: CASSEGKRTAEAFF
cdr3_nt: TGTGCCAGCAGTGAGGGGAAACGGACAGCTGAAGCTTTCTTT

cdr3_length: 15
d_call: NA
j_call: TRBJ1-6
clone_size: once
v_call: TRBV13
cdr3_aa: CASSFEGVGNSPLHF
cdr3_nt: TGTGCCAGCAGCTTTGAGGGCGTCGGGAATTCACCCCTCCACTTT

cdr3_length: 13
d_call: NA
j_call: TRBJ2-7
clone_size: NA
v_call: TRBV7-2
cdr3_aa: CASSLPQTYEQYF
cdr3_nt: TGTGCCAGCAGCTTACCCCAAACCTACGAGCAGTACTTC

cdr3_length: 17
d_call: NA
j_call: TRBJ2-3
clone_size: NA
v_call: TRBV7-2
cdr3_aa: CASSSLGPKASTDTQYF
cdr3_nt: TGTGCCAGCAGCTCATTAGGGCCGAAAGCTAGCACAGATACGCAGTATTTT

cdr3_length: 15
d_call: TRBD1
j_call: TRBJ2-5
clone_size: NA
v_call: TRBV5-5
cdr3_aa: CASSFRGQGQETQYF
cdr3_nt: TGTGCCAGCAGCTTCCGGGGACAGGGCCAAGAGACCCAGTACTTC

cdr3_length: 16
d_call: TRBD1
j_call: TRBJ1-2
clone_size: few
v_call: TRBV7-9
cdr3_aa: CASSRGQGSSFEGYTF
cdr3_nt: TGTGCCAGCAGCCGTGGACAGGGATCCTCCTTTGAGGGCTACACCTTC

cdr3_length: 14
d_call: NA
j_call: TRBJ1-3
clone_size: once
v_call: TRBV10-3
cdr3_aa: CATAGAGAGNTIYF
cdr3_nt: TGTGCCACTGCCGGGGCGGGGGCTGGAAACACCATATATTTT

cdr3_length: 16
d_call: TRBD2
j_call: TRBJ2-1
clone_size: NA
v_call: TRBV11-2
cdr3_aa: CASSSRLAGMNNEQFF
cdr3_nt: TGTGCCAGCAGCTCCCGACTAGCGGGCATGAACAATGAGCAGTTCTTC

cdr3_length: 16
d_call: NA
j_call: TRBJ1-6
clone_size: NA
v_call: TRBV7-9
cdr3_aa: CASSPSGGGKASPLHF
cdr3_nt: TGTGCCAGCAGCCCCTCTGGGGGAGGCAAGGCTTCACCCCTCCACTTT

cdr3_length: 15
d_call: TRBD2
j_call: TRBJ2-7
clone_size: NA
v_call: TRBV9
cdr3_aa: CASSVGLAGSYEQYF
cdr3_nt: TGTGCCAGCAGCGTAGGACTAGCGGGAAGCTACGAGCAGTACTTC

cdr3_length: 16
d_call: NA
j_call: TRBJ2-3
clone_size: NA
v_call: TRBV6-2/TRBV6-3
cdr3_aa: CASSYPEQGVTDTQYF
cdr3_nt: TGTGCCAGCAGTTACCCTGAACAGGGAGTCACAGATACGCAGTATTTT

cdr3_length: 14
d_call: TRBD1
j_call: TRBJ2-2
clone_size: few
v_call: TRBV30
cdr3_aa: CAWRRTGGAGELFF
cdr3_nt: TGTGCCTGGAGGAGGACAGGGGGCGCCGGGGAGCTGTTTTTT

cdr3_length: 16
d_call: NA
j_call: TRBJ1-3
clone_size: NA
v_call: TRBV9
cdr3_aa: CASSVGLTLPGNTIYF
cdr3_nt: TGTGCCAGCAGCGTAGGATTGACACTCCCTGGAAACACCATATATTTT

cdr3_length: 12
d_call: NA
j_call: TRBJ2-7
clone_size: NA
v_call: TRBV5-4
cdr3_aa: CASSLLGVEQYF
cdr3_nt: TGTGCCAGCAGCTTGCTAGGGGTCGAGCAGTACTTC

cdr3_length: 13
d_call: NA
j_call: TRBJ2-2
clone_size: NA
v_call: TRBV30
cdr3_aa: CAWSVLGAGELFF
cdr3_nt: TGTGCCTGGAGTGTACTGGGAGCTGGGGAGCTGTTTTTT

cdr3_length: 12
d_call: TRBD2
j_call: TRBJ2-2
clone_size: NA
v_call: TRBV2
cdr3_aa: CASGGLTGELFF
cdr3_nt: TGTGCCAGCGGGGGACTAACCGGGGAGCTGTTTTTT

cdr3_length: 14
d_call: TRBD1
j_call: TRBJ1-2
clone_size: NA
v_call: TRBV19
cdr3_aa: CASSEQGASHGYTF
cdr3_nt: TGTGCCAGTAGTGAACAGGGGGCGAGCCATGGCTACACCTTC

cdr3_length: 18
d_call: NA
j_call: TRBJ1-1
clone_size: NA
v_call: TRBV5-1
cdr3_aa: CASSLMYSVGTVNTEAFF
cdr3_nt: TGCGCCAGCAGCCTAATGTACTCGGTTGGGACCGTGAACACTGAAGCTTTCTTT

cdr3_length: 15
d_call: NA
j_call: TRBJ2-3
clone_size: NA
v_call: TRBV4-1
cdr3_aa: CASSLRASGTDTQYF
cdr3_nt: TGCGCCAGCAGCCTTCGGGCGAGCGGCACAGATACGCAGTATTTT

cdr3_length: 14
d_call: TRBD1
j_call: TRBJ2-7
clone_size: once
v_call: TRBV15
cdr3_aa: CATSRGGTAYEQYF
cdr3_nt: TGTGCCACCAGCAGAGGGGGGACAGCCTACGAGCAGTACTTC

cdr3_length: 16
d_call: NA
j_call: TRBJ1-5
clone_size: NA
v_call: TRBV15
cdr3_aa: CATSRTGGAGAQPQHF
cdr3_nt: TGTGCCACCAGCAGAACCGGGGGGGCAGGAGCACAGCCCCAGCATTTT

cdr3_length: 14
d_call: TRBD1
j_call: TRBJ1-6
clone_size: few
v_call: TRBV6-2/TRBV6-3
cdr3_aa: CASSSGQGASPLHF
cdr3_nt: TGTGCCAGCAGTTCGGGACAGGGTGCTTCACCCCTCCACTTT

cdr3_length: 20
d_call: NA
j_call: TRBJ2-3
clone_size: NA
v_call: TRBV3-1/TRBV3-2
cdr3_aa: CASSHESDRESSSPTDTQYF
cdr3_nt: TGTGCCAGCAGCCATGAATCCGACCGAGAATCGTCATCCCCCACAGATACGCAGTATTTT

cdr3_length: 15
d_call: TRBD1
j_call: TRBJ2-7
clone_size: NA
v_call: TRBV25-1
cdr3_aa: CASSETGALSYEQYF
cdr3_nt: TGTGCCAGCAGTGAAACAGGGGCCTTATCCTACGAGCAGTACTTC

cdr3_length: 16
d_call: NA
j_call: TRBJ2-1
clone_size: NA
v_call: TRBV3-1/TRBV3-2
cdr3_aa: CASSESSASSYNEQFF
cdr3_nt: TGTGCCAGCAGCGAAAGCTCTGCCAGCTCCTACAATGAGCAGTTCTTC

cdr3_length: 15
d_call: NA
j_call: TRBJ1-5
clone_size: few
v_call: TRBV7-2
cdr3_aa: CASSLYRAEGQPQHF
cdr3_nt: TGTGCCAGCAGCTTATACAGGGCAGAGGGACAGCCCCAGCATTTT

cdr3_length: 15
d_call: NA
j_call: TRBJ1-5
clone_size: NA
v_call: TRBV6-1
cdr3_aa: CASSEWGTYNQPQHF
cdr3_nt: TGTGCCAGCAGTGAATGGGGCACCTACAATCAGCCCCAGCATTTT

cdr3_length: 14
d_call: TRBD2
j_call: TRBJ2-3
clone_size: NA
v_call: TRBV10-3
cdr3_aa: CAISPSGRADTQYF
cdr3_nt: TGTGCCATCAGCCCAAGCGGGAGGGCCGATACGCAGTATTTT

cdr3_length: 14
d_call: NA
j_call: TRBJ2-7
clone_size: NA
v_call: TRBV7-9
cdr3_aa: CASAMGLFPAEQYF
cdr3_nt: TGTGCCAGCGCCATGGGCCTCTTCCCCGCCGAGCAGTACTTC

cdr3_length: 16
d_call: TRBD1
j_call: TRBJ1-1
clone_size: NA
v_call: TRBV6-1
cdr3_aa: CASSDAGTGGLTEAFF
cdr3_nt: TGTGCCAGCAGTGATGCCGGGACAGGGGGCCTCACTGAAGCTTTCTTT

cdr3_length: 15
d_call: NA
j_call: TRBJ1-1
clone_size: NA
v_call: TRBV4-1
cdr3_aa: CASSQSDGLNTEAFF
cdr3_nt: TGCGCCAGCAGCCAAAGCGACGGATTAAACACTGAAGCTTTCTTT

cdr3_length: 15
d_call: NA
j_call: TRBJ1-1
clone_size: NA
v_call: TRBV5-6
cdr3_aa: CASRKYRVGYTEAFF
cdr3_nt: TGTGCCAGCAGAAAATACAGGGTGGGTTATACTGAAGCTTTCTTT

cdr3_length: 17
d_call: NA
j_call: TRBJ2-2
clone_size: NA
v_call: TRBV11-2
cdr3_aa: CASTAGSWDPNTGELFF
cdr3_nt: TGTGCCAGCACCGCGGGATCGTGGGACCCGAACACCGGGGAGCTGTTTTTT

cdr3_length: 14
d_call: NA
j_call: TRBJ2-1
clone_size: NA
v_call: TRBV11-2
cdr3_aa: CASSLRVSYNEQFF
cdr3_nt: TGTGCCAGCAGCTTAAGGGTCTCCTACAATGAGCAGTTCTTC

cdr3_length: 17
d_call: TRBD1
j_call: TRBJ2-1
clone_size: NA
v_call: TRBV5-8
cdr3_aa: CASSLGALGTALNEQFF
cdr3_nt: TGTGCCAGCAGCTTGGGGGCGCTGGGGACAGCCCTAAATGAGCAGTTCTTC

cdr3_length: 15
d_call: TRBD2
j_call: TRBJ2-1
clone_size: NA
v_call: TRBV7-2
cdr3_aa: CASRTRRGLNNEQFF
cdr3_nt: TGTGCCAGCAGGACACGCCGGGGACTAAATAATGAGCAGTTCTTC

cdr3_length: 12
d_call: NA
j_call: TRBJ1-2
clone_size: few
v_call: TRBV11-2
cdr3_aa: CASRSRKDGYTF
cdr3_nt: TGTGCCAGCAGGTCCAGGAAAGATGGCTACACCTTC

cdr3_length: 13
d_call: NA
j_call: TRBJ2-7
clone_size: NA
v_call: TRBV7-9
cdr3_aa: CASSWTASYEQYF
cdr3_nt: TGTGCCAGCAGCTGGACTGCCTCCTACGAGCAGTACTTC

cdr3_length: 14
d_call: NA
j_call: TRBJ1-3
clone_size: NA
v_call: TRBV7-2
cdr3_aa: CAISLGISGNTIYF
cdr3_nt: TGTGCCATCTCGCTGGGCATCTCTGGAAACACCATATATTTT

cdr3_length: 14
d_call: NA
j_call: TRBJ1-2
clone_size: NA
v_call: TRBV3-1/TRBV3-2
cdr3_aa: CASSRWAEDYGYTF
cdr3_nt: TGTGCCAGCAGCCGTTGGGCTGAGGACTATGGCTACACCTTC

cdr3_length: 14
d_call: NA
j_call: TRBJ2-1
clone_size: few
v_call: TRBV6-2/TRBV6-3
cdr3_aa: CASSLGTAYNEQFF
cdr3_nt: TGTGCCAGCAGCCTCGGAACGGCTTACAATGAGCAGTTCTTC

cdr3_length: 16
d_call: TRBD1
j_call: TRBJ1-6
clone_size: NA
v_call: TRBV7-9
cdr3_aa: CASSSADRGLNSPLHF
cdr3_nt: TGTGCCAGCAGCTCCGCGGACAGGGGCCTTAATTCACCCCTCCACTTT

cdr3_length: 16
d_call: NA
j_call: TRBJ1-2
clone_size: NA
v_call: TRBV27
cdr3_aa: CASSPGEGAGPYGYTF
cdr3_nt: TGTGCCAGCAGCCCGGGGGAGGGCGCTGGGCCGTATGGCTACACCTTC

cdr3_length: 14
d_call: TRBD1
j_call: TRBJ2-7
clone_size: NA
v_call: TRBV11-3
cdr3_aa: CASSTGQGIGEQYF
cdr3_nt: TGTGCCAGCAGCACAGGACAGGGGATCGGCGAGCAGTACTTC

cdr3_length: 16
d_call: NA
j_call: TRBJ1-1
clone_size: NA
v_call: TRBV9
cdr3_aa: CASSVGAQLGNTEAFF
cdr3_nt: TGTGCCAGCAGCGTAGGAGCACAGTTGGGCAACACTGAAGCTTTCTTT